The 10 T cell receptor beta chains below were found in one sample sequenced in a study of Ad26.COV2.S vaccination and SARS-CoV-2 variants. Assay: immunoSEQ multiplex PCR; the TCRdb copy retains only in-frame clones and omits some. The table has 380,000 or so clones, 80% to 90% seen once. The treatment: 19 received Ad26.COV2.S at low or high dose, single or two shots; roughly 5 received placebo; per-sample allocation not given. Sampling happened 63 days after the first vaccine or placebo injection. Sample: peripheral blood, taken in a trial of Ad26.COV2.S vaccine versus placebo. Receptors originate from a person between 18 and 65 years old who received the Ad26.COV2.S COVID-19 vaccine or a placebo.

At least ten counts were recorded for this clone. V usage is TRBV6-2 or TRBV6-3 and J usage is TRBJ2-2; D gene unclear. The CDR3 is made up of 12 amino acids. CDR1 is MNHEY and CDR2 is SVGEGT in the germline V gene. V gave up 6 bases and J gave up 4 bases, with 6 bases separating them. In DNA form, the CDR3 reads TGTGCCAGCAGCCCCTCCACCGGGGAGCTGTTTTTT. As protein: CASSPSTGELFF.

V gene TRBV3-1 (or the pseudogene TRBV3-2) combines with J gene TRBJ2-7; D might be TRBD1 (6 bases). The CDR3 length is 16 residues. Germline CDR1 LGHDT, CDR2 YNNKEL (reference sequence). The germline V and J ends were trimmed by 1 base and 0 bases, with 13 bases remaining between them. The CDR3 DNA is TGTGCCAGCAGCCAAGTCATGGGACACCCCTCCTACGAGCAGTACTTC. This codes for CASSQVMGHPSYEQYF.

This chain connects TRBV18 to TRBJ2-2; 9 bases align to TRBD2. The V gene's germline CDR1 is KGHSH and CDR2 LQKENI. This CDR3 has 15 residues. After removal of 8 bases from V and 5 bases from J, the junction contained 9 bases not matched to a gene. Here the CDR3 DNA reads TGTGCCAGCACCTTTAGCGGGAGAGGAACCGGGGAGCTGTTTTTT. This encodes CASTFSGRGTGELFF.

The V gene is TRBV10-3, the J gene TRBJ2-3; D is perhaps TRBD1 (6 bases). CDR3 size: 16 residues. Trimming removed 8 bases at V and 3 bases at J, with 21 bases between. The germline gives CDR1 ENHRY, CDR2 SYGVKD. The CDR3 sequence is CAISASQGFGTDTQYF. The CDR3 coding sequence is TGTGCCATCTCCGCCTCGCAGGGGTTCGGTACAGATACGCAGTATTTT.

The rearrangement uses TRBV28 and TRBJ2-2, with 7 bases that match TRBD2. The length of the CDR3 is 17 residues. Germline trimming cut 5 bases from V and 4 bases from J; bases unmatched to any gene: 13. CDR1 MDHEN and CDR2 SYDVKM come from the germline V gene. The CDR3 DNA follows: TGTGCCAGCAGTCCCCTTGGACCGGGGGGAGTCACCGGGGAGCTGTTTTTT. Encoded protein: CASSPLGPGGVTGELFF.

The chain has TRBV19 and TRBJ1-2; TRBD1 is a possible D gene (6 bases). The CDR3 has 13 residues. Germline V gene data show CDR1 as LNHDA and CDR2 as SQIVND (reference sequence). V dropped 11 bases and J dropped 0 bases, with 13 bases sitting between them. The CDR3 protein is CAVRQDSNYGYTF. As DNA, the CDR3 is TGTGCCGTTAGACAGGATTCTAACTATGGCTACACCTTC.

This clone was observed a single time. The V and J genes are TRBV3-1 (or the pseudogene TRBV3-2) and TRBJ1-4, with 11 bases fitting TRBD1. The CDR3 totals 15 residues. Germline assignment: CDR1 LGHDT and CDR2 YNNKEL (reference sequence). After removal of 4 bases from V and 8 bases from J, the junction contained 6 bases not matched to a gene. CDR3 protein: CASSPRTGGREKLFF. For the CDR3, the DNA is TGTGCCAGCAGCCCCAGGACAGGGGGCCGGGAAAAACTGTTTTTT.

The gene calls are TRBV7-9 and TRBJ1-1; perhaps TRBD1 as D (5 bases). This CDR3 is built from 15 residues. CDR1 is SEHNR, CDR2 FQNEAQ, per germline (reference sequence). V was cut by 2 bases and J by 1 base, with 11 bases left in between. The CDR3 DNA follows: TGTGCCAGCAGCTTACCAACCCAGGGGAACACTGAAGCTTTCTTT. This codes for CASSLPTQGNTEAFF.

The genes are TRBV4-3 and TRBJ1-6, with TRBD1 as a possible D gene (6 bases). The V gene lost 4 bases and the J gene lost 7 bases, with 11 bases spanning the gap. CDR1 and CDR2 (germline): LGHNA, YSLEER. There are 14 residues in the CDR3. The CDR3 is CASSLGQKNSPLHF. In DNA form, the CDR3 reads TGCGCCAGCAGCCTCGGACAGAAGAATTCACCCCTCCACTTT.

This rearrangement joins TRBV19 to TRBJ2-7; D remains ambiguous. The CDR3 consists of 12 residues. V was pared by 5 bases and J by 4 bases, with 9 bases between. Germline lookup yields CDR1 LNHDA and CDR2 SQIVND (reference sequence). CDR3 region: CASSSSPYEQYF. The CDR3 DNA reads TGTGCCAGTAGTTCATCTCCGTACGAGCAGTACTTC. The complete variable domain, with remaining parts taken from reference TRBV19 and TRBJ2-7, reads DGGITQSPKYLFRKEGQNVTLSCEQNLNHDAMYWYRQDPGQGLRLIYYSQIVNDFQKGDIAEGYSVSREKKESFPLTVTSAQKNPTAFYLCASSSSPYEQYFGPGTRLTVT.